This entry concerns a single TCR beta chain. What it binds is unknown. The sample originates from a study of Tregs in tolerant kidney transplant recipients. Study-level results: Changing PCR primers prevented nucleotide comparison between some patients' samples.

Here immunoSEQ multiplex PCR was the method, and the copy in TCRdb shows in-frame clones only, minus some. This table holds tens of thousands of clones, over 85% found once. Mixed chimerism was transient after nonmyeloablative marrow transplants from related graft donors. Unstimulated regulatory T cells (CD4+CD25+CD127-), CD4+CD25- non-regulatory cells, CD4 and CD8 cells were FACS-sorted from thawed PBMCs. The V gene lost 0 bases and the J gene lost 5 bases, with 10 bases spanning the gap. The CDR3 extends over 14 amino acids. In germline, CDR1 is SGHRS, CDR2 YFSETQ. The V call is TRBV5-1, the J call TRBJ2-3, with a weak D call TRBD1 (5 bases). This specimen was CD4+ T cells from blood (PBMCs), taken 12 months after the transplant. The sequence was collected from a human patient who received a combined kidney and bone marrow transplant. Some T cells may possibly be graft donor cells. As DNA, the CDR3 is TGCGCCAGCAGCTTGGGGGGCTACGGAGATACGCAGTATTTT. As protein: CASSLGGYGDTQYF.